The clone carrying this T cell receptor beta chain was counted a few times. This entry is derived from a study of shared clonotypes between healthy human individuals. Method: immunoSEQ multiplex PCR; TCRdb's copy keeps in-frame clones and lacks some. The data contain roughly 640,000 clones, over 65% of them singletons. V lost 5 bases and J lost 0; bases outside the gene matches: 2. The CDR3 extends over 15 amino acids. The germline V gene encodes CDR1 SGHNT and CDR2 YENEEA. The J gene is TRBJ2-2, the V gene TRBV11-3, with 8 bases fitting TRBD1. The material sequenced was memory CD4+ T cells sorted from blood. Subset given: CD45RA-negative fraction. This sequence originates from a woman aged 25 to 39 in good health. The DNA for the CDR3 is TGTGCCAGCAGCGGACAGGGCGCGAACACCGGGGAGCTGTTTTTT. Translation gives CASSGQGANTGELFF.